This entry is about one T cell receptor beta chain. What it recognizes is unknown. The junction does not match germline at one end; this may be a read error. This sample stems from a study of cytomegalovirus exposure and HLA in healthy donors. Regarding the study as a whole: What a later analysis reportedly showed was that an Asian-associated ancestry cluster had fewer N-insertions than the approximately 700-donor mean.

Primers included in the PCR were 60 Vbeta and 13 Jbeta primers. Some clones are missing from TCRdb's copy, which holds only in-frame ones; the method was immunoSEQ multiplex PCR. The sample contains more than 100,000 clones, around four fifths of which appear only once. CDR1 is MDHEN and CDR2 is SYDVKM in the germline V gene. This CDR3 comprises 12 residues. Whereas donors were nominally healthy upon sampling, unrecorded immune exposures were probable. Sequencing used PBMCs. The source is a woman aged 45 to 65 in good health and CMV-seropositive. V usage is TRBV28 and J usage is TRBJ2-7; D may be TRBD1 (5 bases). The CDR3 sequence: CASSAQVTRLHF. CDR3 DNA sequence: TGTGCCAGCAGTGCACAGGTCACGAGACTCCACTTC.